The entry below describes one T cell receptor beta chain. This clone was counted once. Its binding antigen is unknown. No much larger clone is present one base from it, and per-base qualities are unavailable. The method was the immunoSEQ multiplex PCR assay. For the multiplex PCR, a mixture combining 60 forward primers for TCR Vbeta segments and 13 reverse primers for TCR Jbeta segments was used. Amplification of the CDR3 region of rearranged TCR beta genes was performed with a multiplex PCR assay on genomic DNA. The amplified TCR beta libraries were sequenced on the Illumina HiSeq System as 87-base-pair reads. The paper's processing steps were these. Across the roughly 670 repertoires, a later analysis counted roughly 84 million unique TCR beta chains, 9 million to 14 million of which were shared by at least two donors. Raw reads were error-corrected and collapsed into unique sequences by a nearest-neighbor algorithm in which closely related sequences were merged to remove PCR and sequencing errors. Alignment of CDR3 sequences to IMGT reference sequences was used to assign V, D and J gene segments. For a sequence to be retained, a match of at least six nucleotides was required to both a V gene segment and a J gene segment. A rearrangement was called productive if the CDR3 had no stop codons and remained in frame with V and J, and every other rearrangement was called non-productive. CDR3 was defined according to IMGT convention as the region running from the second conserved V-encoded cysteine to the conserved J-encoded phenylalanine. In an earlier analysis of roughly 580 of the donors, sequences lacking an unambiguous match to a single V gene segment were excluded. In an earlier analysis of roughly 600 of the donors, a V segment was called functional when productive rearrangements were above 56.7%, and segregating when the standard deviation between donors exceeded 5%. To diagnose cytomegalovirus status from the catalog of TCR beta chain sequences, a statistical classification framework was built. A later analysis assigned V and J genes by comparing TCR nucleotide sequences with IMGT/GENE-DB human TR gene sequences. The TCRdist pipeline was used in a later analysis to assign CDR3 sequences and most-parsimonious VDJ recombination scenarios. In a later analysis, each TCR beta chain was defined by its CDR3 amino acid sequence together with its V-gene family, and reads lacking a unique V-gene family were excluded. A later analysis removed 592 highly shared, low-generation-probability nucleotide sequences to deal with suspected cross-contamination and a sequencing artifact. A later analysis calculated a clonal expansion index for each public chain from normalized within-repertoire ranks of inferred template counts. Generation probabilities in a later analysis came from a VDJ recombination model fitted to out-of-frame rearrangements, and those results were checked against IGoR. A later analysis scored TCR-TCR, TCR-HLA and TCR-CMV co-occurrence with hypergeometric tests, applying a repertoire-size bias correction to TCR pairs. A later analysis estimated false discovery rates by permuting HLA or CMV assignments 20 times. In a later analysis, co-occurring TCRs were grouped with DBSCAN, and TCRdist sequence similarity was added when clustering was performed within HLA-allele-positive subsets. Repertoires with fewer than 30,000 or more than 120,000 public chains were left out of co-occurrence clustering, as were a handful of repertoires with anomalous nucleotide sharing. As stored in TCRdb, this immuneACCESS dataset retains in-frame rearrangements with V and J assigned. A fraction of the clones does not appear; measured against another copy, unresolved V genes explain less than half of the discrepancy, and the remainder lacks a known reason. The DNA gave D and trimming, while V, J and clone size come from that table. The sample includes 100,000 or so clones, with roughly four fifths observed a single time. The top ten hold less than 15% of the sample.

The data originate from a study of cytomegalovirus exposure and HLA in healthy donors (dated by TCRdb to 2017 to 2019). A note on the overall study: An earlier analysis of approximately 640 of the donors reported 250 to 300 Gb of sequence data and roughly 110 million unique TCR beta sequences from about 179 million T cells. An early release that covered some 640 HLA-typed donors contained approximately 300 gigabases of sequencing data and around 80 million unique TCR sequences. The genetic ancestry cluster associated with self-reported Caucasian donors included 81% of the roughly 400 genotyped donors. The study aimed to test whether signatures of past pathogen exposure could be identified by cataloging public T cell receptors. Using immunosequencing, the study profiled T cell repertoires from around 680 subjects and related those repertoires to cytomegalovirus serostatus. Along with the roughly 610-subject first cohort, a separate validation cohort of some 130 different subjects was used. High-throughput TCR immunosequencing, statistical association of individual TCRs with disease status, and machine learning were combined to predict cytomegalovirus infection status. A later analysis re-examined previously published TCR beta repertoires from just over 650 donors and added high-resolution HLA genotyping to investigate patterns of TCR occurrence. Rather than using new phenotypic data, the later analysis identified candidate immune exposures from TCR beta sequences and from how often those sequences occurred across donors. An earlier analysis of fewer than 700 of the donors applied high-throughput TCR beta sequencing to assess whether each TCR beta V gene segment acted as functional or pseudogenic. Alongside the repertoire data, information on donor age, sex, ethnicity and CMV serostatus was compiled. Genome-wide SNP genotypes for about 60% of the 666 donors were used in a later genetic analysis, which treated that subset as a discovery cohort. All discovery cohort repertoires had been generated on a single sequencing platform. HLA typing included class I and class II loci at four-digit resolution. The number of typed donors differed by locus: about 620-640 for A, B, C, DRB1 and DQB1; approximately 520 for DQA1; approximately 600 for DPA1; and some 430 for DPB1. Several DR-DQ haplotypes were treated as single units for association and clustering because of strong linkage in the cohort. Across approximately 420 genotyped donors of the cohort, an average of 235,054 unique TCR beta nucleotide sequences per donor were sequenced, and 15% to 20% of those sequences were non-productive. Beyond this particular receptor, the publication reports: In vitro tests confirmed that a few of the cytomegalovirus-associated TCR beta chains recognize cytomegalovirus antigens. In a later genetic analysis, fewer N-insertions in productive TCRs were reported among donors in an Asian-associated ancestry cluster than the approximately 710-donor mean. Immune exposure information for the cohort was limited to CMV serostatus. A cluster of highly shared sequence variants was judged likely to be a technical artifact of the sequencing pipeline. A later genetic analysis associated a missense DCLRE1C variant with V-gene and J-gene trimming of TCR beta chains, and an independent cohort replicated the association. The 87-base-pair reads could not distinguish some IMGT-functional V segments, including TRBV6-2 and TRBV6-3, so those segments were excluded. HLA typing was unavailable for some donors at each locus, so association tests used only the typed subset. Strong co-occurrence of HLA alleles, especially DR and DQ, made assigning TCR associations to individual alleles difficult. A further reported finding was that TCR beta sequences accurately predicted the HLA-A and HLA-B alleles for most subjects in the first cohort. Roughly uniform sequencing depth across donors was assumed in presence/absence analyses, although this assumption may not hold. Because counts were too low, about 18 rarely observed V segments, including chromosome 9 orphons, were excluded from the earlier analysis of 587 of the donors. In a later analysis, some 17,000 TCR beta sequences were associated with specific HLA alleles at a false discovery rate of 0.05. A later analysis found that most CMV-associated TCR beta chains appeared HLA-restricted, with HLA associations seemingly driven largely by CMV exposure. In a later analysis, TCR association rates were found to vary across HLA loci, with the most associated TCRs seen for DRB1 alleles and the fewest for HLA-C alleles. The cohort was sequenced for TCR beta chains only, and without alpha or paired-chain data the features that could be detected were limited. Broadly in line with IMGT annotations, most TCR beta V segments showed up in productive rearrangements about 87% or about 30% of the time in an earlier analysis of 450 to 750 of the donors. Correlated functional status among segregating V segments might be attributable to linkage disequilibrium, but an unknown experimental factor could not be ruled out. Cytomegalovirus status was reported to be diagnosed by the classifier with high specificity and sensitivity in both the original and validation cohorts. Compared with equally common non-associated chains, HLA-associated TCR beta chains in a later analysis were more clonally expanded and had lower generation probabilities. The authors suggested that the approach could potentially be extended to other disease states and immunological phenotypes. A total of fewer than 200 TCR beta chains were listed by the study as associated with cytomegalovirus. While some public TCRs were present in many individuals, most TCR sequences turned up only very rarely across donors. A later analysis reported that several top co-occurrence clusters appeared linked to parvovirus B19, influenza, CMV and Epstein-Barr virus.

The cohort consisted of approximately 690 healthy bone marrow donors. At the time of sampling, all cohort members were nominally healthy, though unrecorded immune exposures were likely present. The donor was CMV seropositive and belonged to the group of a few hundred seropositive cohort members. A peripheral blood sample was collected from each donor, and TCR beta sequencing was performed on peripheral blood mononuclear cells. Genomic DNA extraction from the blood cell samples was performed with the Qiagen DNeasy Blood Extraction Kit. A distance of 11 bases separates the germline ends of V and J, which lose 1 base and 2 bases respectively. Sequences GTSNPN (CDR1) and SVGIG (CDR2) are obtained from the germline V gene (reference sequence). Including the terminal cysteine and phenylalanine, the CDR3 comprises 15 residues. CDR3 DNA only is kept here, 45 bases in frame from base 1.

This receptor was taken from a male donor in good health and CMV-seropositive. The specimen was PBMCs. This chain is built from TRBV30 and TRBJ1-4, with the D gene not clear enough to name. The DNA is TGTGCCTGGAGTGAGAGGGTGGGGACTAATGAAAAACTGTTTTTT. This encodes CAWSERVGTNEKLFF. When the CDR3 is completed using the reference TRBV30 and TRBJ1-4 genes on either side, the full variable domain is SQTIHQWPATLVQPVGSPLSLECTVEGTSNPNLYWYRQAAGRGLQLLFYSVGIGQISSEVPQNLSASRPQDRQFILSSKKLLLSDSGFYLCAWSERVGTNEKLFFGSGTQLSVL.